One T cell receptor beta chain is described in this entry. Clones were sequenced by immunoSEQ multiplex PCR, and TCRdb holds only the in-frame ones, with some missing. The sample includes over 130,000 clones, 84% of them seen just once. These data come from a study of blood T cell repertoires in COVID-19. At the level of the study: Samples of COVID-19 (acute and convalescent) were obtained from the United States, Italy and Spain.

Per germline, CDR1 ENHRY and CDR2 SYGVKD. CDR3 length: 15 residues. The ends lost 5 bases at V and 6 bases at J; junction bases unmatched: 5. This chain connects TRBV10-3 to TRBJ2-3, with 13 bases matching TRBD2. The TCR originated in a woman younger than 30 who had been exposed to COVID-19. The sequenced material came from PBMCs or T cells enriched from blood (not recorded which). CDR3 protein: CAISTTSGGRDTQYF. Written as DNA, the CDR3 is TGTGCCATCAGTACGACTAGCGGGGGGCGGGATACGCAGTATTTT.